Below, 26 T cell receptor beta chains from the same sample are listed, as sequenced in a study of cytomegalovirus exposure and HLA in healthy donors. The PCR contained 60 Vbeta and 13 Jbeta primers. Only in-frame clones appear in the TCRdb table, and some are missing; sequencing was by immunoSEQ multiplex PCR. Here the sample spans over 95,000 clones, about four fifths being singletons. The sequenced sample consisted of PBMCs. These receptors were obtained from a woman between 18 and 29 years old in good health and CMV-seronegative.

The gene calls are TRBV28 and TRBJ1-5, with a possible D match to TRBD1 (5 bases). The CDR3 is 13 residues long. Trimming left V 6 bases short and J 5 bases short, with 11 bases between. Per the germline V gene, CDR1 is MDHEN and CDR2 is SYDVKM. CDR3: CASRIRDYQPQHF. CDR3 nucleotides: TGTGCCAGCAGGATCAGGGACTATCAGCCCCAGCATTTT.

This chain uses TRBV5-1 with TRBJ1-4; 11 positions agree with TRBD1. The CDR3 consists of 15 residues. Germline V gene lookup returns CDR1 SGHRS and CDR2 YFSETQ. V gave up 7 bases and J gave up 8 bases; unmatched junction bases: 10. The CDR3 region has the DNA TGCGCCAGCGGGGCTGGACAGGGGGCGTCCGAAAAACTGTTTTTT. Translated, it gives CASGAGQGASEKLFF.

This clone appeared a few times. This sequence joins TRBV10-3 and TRBJ1-2; D might be TRBD1 (5 bases). CDR3 length: 16 amino acids. The germline V gene encodes CDR1 ENHRY and CDR2 SYGVKD. Trimming cost V 2 bases and J 2 bases, with 15 bases left between them. The CDR3 DNA reads TGTGCCATCAGTGAGCGGCTCCAGGGCGCAAACTATGGCTACACCTTC. This encodes CAISERLQGANYGYTF.

This chain joins TRBV5-1 and TRBJ1-1; TRBD1 matches 9 bases. In germline, CDR1 is SGHRS, CDR2 YFSETQ. The CDR3 contains 15 residues. Unmatched junction bases numbered 10, after V lost 4 bases and J lost 6 bases. The CDR3 nucleotides are TGCGCCAGCAGCACCAGACAGGGGGGAAACCCTGAAGCTTTCTTT. As protein: CASSTRQGGNPEAFF.

This clone was seen only a few times. The chain has TRBV10-3 and TRBJ1-2; TRBD1 might be the D (5 bases). V lost 3 bases, J lost 4 bases, and 15 bases lay in between. The germline gives CDR1 ENHRY, CDR2 SYGVKD. This CDR3 spans 15 amino acids. The chain's CDR3 is CAISEPPRGGYGYTF. The CDR3 DNA reads TGTGCCATCAGTGAACCCCCGCGGGGGGGCTATGGCTACACCTTC.

The chain joins TRBV19 to TRBJ2-1; TRBD1 is a possible D gene (5 bases). V shed 5 bases and J shed 0 bases, with 14 bases lying between them. CDR3 length equals 16 residues. The germline gives CDR1 LNHDA, CDR2 SQIVND (reference sequence). CDR3: CASSFQGYSSYNEQFF. The CDR3 DNA reads TGTGCCAGTAGTTTCCAGGGCTATTCCTCCTACAATGAGCAGTTCTTC.

This chain connects TRBV7-2 to TRBJ1-6; TRBD1 might be the D (5 bases). Per germline, CDR1 SGHTA and CDR2 FQGNSA. The CDR3 is 12 amino acids. V was shortened by 5 bases and J by 8 bases, with 7 bases between the two germline ends. The CDR3 sequence is CASSARDSPLHF. In DNA form, the CDR3 reads TGTGCCAGCAGCGCCAGGGATTCACCCCTCCACTTT. Filled out from reference TRBV7-2 and TRBJ1-6, the complete variable domain reads GAGVSQSPSNKVTEKGKDVELRCDPISGHTALYWYRQSLGQGLEFLIYFQGNSAPDKSGLPSDRFSAERTGGSVSTLTIQRTQQEDSAVYLCASSARDSPLHFGNGTRLTVT.

This clone was detected only once. This chain uses TRBV11-2 with TRBJ2-2; D might be TRBD2 (6 bases). The V gene's germline CDR1 is SGHAT and CDR2 FQNNGV. V was pared by 1 base and J by 7 bases, with 10 bases between. The CDR3 has 14 amino acids. This chain's CDR3 is CASSLGWTNGELFF. CDR3 DNA sequence: TGTGCCAGCAGCTTAGGGTGGACTAACGGGGAGCTGTTTTTT.

This rearrangement joins TRBV5-1 to TRBJ2-1; D is ambiguous. The CDR3 loop spans 13 amino acids. Germline values: CDR1 SGHRS, CDR2 YFSETQ. Trimming removed 0 bases from V and 12 bases from J, with 13 bases in between. The CDR3 DNA is TGCGCCAGCAGCTTGGGGAGCGACCCTACGCAGTTCTTC. It is translated as CASSLGSDPTQFF. Together with reference TRBV5-1 and TRBJ2-1, the CDR3 gives the full variable domain: KAGVTQTPRYLIKTRGQQVTLSCSPISGHRSVSWYQQTPGQGLQFLFEYFSETQRNKGNFPGRFSGRQFSNSRSEMNVSTLELGDSALYLCASSLGSDPTQFFGPGTRLTVL.

CDR3 region: CASSLQQGTGRAPYNEQFF. CDR3 sequence (DNA): TGCGCCAGCAGCTTACAACAGGGGACGGGGCGGGCACCCTACAATGAGCAGTTCTTC. The V and J genes are TRBV5-1 and TRBJ2-1; TRBD1 aligns across 7 bases. Germline assignment: CDR1 SGHRS and CDR2 YFSETQ. The CDR3 is 19 amino acids. The V and J ends lost 2 bases and 2 bases, in that order; junction bases with no gene match: 16.

This clone showed up just a few times. The chain carries TRBV2 and TRBJ1-6; 7 bases are a match to TRBD1. CDR1 SNHLY and CDR2 FYNNEI come from the germline V gene. The CDR3 sequence is 15 residues long. With V trimmed by 6 bases and J by 5 bases, 7 bases remained unmatched. CDR3 protein: CASRSDRVDNSPLHF. The CDR3 DNA is TGTGCCAGCAGGTCCGACAGGGTAGATAATTCACCCCTCCACTTT.

The J gene is TRBJ2-7, the V gene TRBV15, with D possibly being TRBD2 (6 bases). Looked up from germline, CDR1 is LNHNV and CDR2 is YYDKDF (reference sequence). The germline V and J ends were trimmed by 1 base and 4 bases, with 14 bases remaining between them. The CDR3 consists of 15 residues. The CDR3 DNA reads as TGTGCCACCAGCAGAGTTGGAGGGCCTTCATACGAGCAGTACTTC. Encoded protein: CATSRVGGPSYEQYF.

J is TRBJ2-1 and V is TRBV28, with TRBD2 identical over 11 bases. This CDR3 is 18 amino acids long. Germline trimming cut 1 base from V and 4 bases from J; bases unmatched to any gene: 9. CDR1 MDHEN and CDR2 SYDVKM come from the germline V gene. In DNA, the CDR3 is TGTGCCAGCAGTTTATACTCCCGGGCTAGCGGGAGGTACAATGAGCAGTTCTTC. This gives the protein CASSLYSRASGRYNEQFF.

The chain joins TRBV7-2 to TRBJ2-5; 9 bases map to TRBD1. Germline loops: CDR1 SGHTA, CDR2 FQGNSA. V lost 5 bases to trimming and J lost 4 bases; unmatched junction nucleotides: 5. This CDR3 is built from 14 residues. CDR3 sequence (DNA): TGTGCCAGCAGCACGGACAGGGGTGGAGAGACCCAGTACTTC. Its protein product is CASSTDRGGETQYF. Together with reference TRBV7-2 and TRBJ2-5, the CDR3 gives the full variable domain: GAGVSQSPSNKVTEKGKDVELRCDPISGHTALYWYRQSLGQGLEFLIYFQGNSAPDKSGLPSDRFSAERTGGSVSTLTIQRTQQEDSAVYLCASSTDRGGETQYFGPGTRLLVL.

V is TRBV6-4 and J is TRBJ1-3; D unresolved. Trimming cost V 3 bases and J 4 bases, with 10 bases left between them. The length of the CDR3 is 14 residues. The germline V gene encodes CDR1 MRHNA and CDR2 SNTAGT. DNA of the CDR3: TGTGCCAGCAGTGATCGAGGCGCCGGAAACACCATATATTTT. Translated: CASSDRGAGNTIYF.

V usage is TRBV30 and J usage is TRBJ2-3; TRBD1 aligns across 8 bases. After removal of 1 base from V and 6 bases from J, the junction contained 3 bases not matched to a gene. Germline V CDR1 and CDR2: GTSNPN, SVGIG (reference sequence). CDR3 length: 13 amino acids. The CDR3 reads CAWSGQGADTQYF. The CDR3 DNA sequence: TGTGCCTGGAGTGGGCAGGGGGCTGATACGCAGTATTTT.

The chain joins TRBV19 to TRBJ1-6; D gene unclear. The CDR3 has 16 residues. Germline V gene data show CDR1 as LNHDA and CDR2 as SQIVND (reference sequence). Between the trimmed V and J ends, which lost 5 bases and 2 bases, there was a span of 13 bases. The CDR3 sequence is CASSLTGITYNSPLHF. The CDR3, as DNA: TGTGCCAGTAGTCTTACCGGGATCACCTATAATTCACCCCTCCACTTT.

The chain employs TRBV4-1 and TRBJ2-7, with 7 bases fitting TRBD2. Germline V CDR1 and CDR2: MGHRA, YSYEKL. This CDR3 is 17 amino acids long. V gave up 0 bases and J gave up 1 base; unmatched junction bases: 9. This chain's CDR3 is CASSQEGRLAASYEQYF. In DNA form, the CDR3 reads TGCGCCAGCAGCCAAGAGGGTCGGCTAGCGGCGTCCTACGAGCAGTACTTC.

This chain joins TRBV11-2 and TRBJ2-7; possible D gene TRBD1, 6 bases. Germline V gene sequence: CDR1 SGHAT, CDR2 FQNNGV. The CDR3 length is 14 residues. V lost 7 bases and J lost 3, with 16 bases in between. For the CDR3, the DNA is TGTGCCAGCACACGGACAGCCCCCATCTACGAGCAGTACTTC. Protein product: CASTRTAPIYEQYF.

This clone was observed once. The gene calls are TRBV11-2 and TRBJ2-2, with 8 bases fitting TRBD2. Trimming took 4 bases from V and 5 from J; bases not matched to a gene: 9. CDR3 length: 16 residues. The germline gives CDR1 SGHAT, CDR2 FQNNGV. The CDR3 sequence is CASSSPGGGGTGELFF. The CDR3 DNA sequence: TGTGCCAGCAGCTCCCCGGGGGGCGGGGGGACCGGGGAGCTGTTTTTT.

CDR3: CASSSVRGSSYNEQFF. CDR3 bases: TGTGCCAGTAGTTCGGTTAGGGGGAGCTCCTACAATGAGCAGTTCTTC. This sequence joins TRBV19 and TRBJ2-1; D is perhaps TRBD1 (6 bases). Germline loops: CDR1 LNHDA, CDR2 SQIVND (reference sequence). V was clipped by 5 bases and J by 0 bases, with 14 bases between them. The CDR3 covers 16 residues.

The chain employs TRBV15 and TRBJ1-2; D unclear. Looked up from germline, CDR1 is LNHNV and CDR2 is YYDKDF (reference sequence). Trimming shortened V by 0 bases and J by 2 bases, and 10 bases separated the two germline ends. CDR3 length equals 15 residues. CDR3 DNA sequence: TGTGCCACCAGCAGAGATCATGGCAGAAACTATGGCTACACCTTC. It encodes CATSRDHGRNYGYTF.

V usage is TRBV7-2 and J usage is TRBJ1-3, with 7 bases that match TRBD1. The ends lost 5 bases at V and 2 bases at J; junction bases unmatched: 6. Germline V gene data show CDR1 as SGHTA and CDR2 as FQGNSA. The CDR3 runs 15 residues. In DNA form, the CDR3 reads TGTGCCAGCAGCCAAGGGGGCGATACTGGAAACACCATATATTTT. Encoded protein: CASSQGGDTGNTIYF.

This chain joins TRBV14 and TRBJ2-2; 8 bases are shared with TRBD1. The J segment lost 6 bases and the V segment lost 4 bases, leaving 4 bases of the junction unmatched. Germline loops: CDR1 SGHDN, CDR2 FVKESK. CDR3 length: 14 amino acids. The CDR3 reads CASSRTGKAGELFF. The CDR3, as DNA: TGTGCCAGCAGCCGGACAGGGAAGGCCGGGGAGCTGTTTTTT.

The V gene is TRBV6-1, the J gene TRBJ1-4; TRBD1 matches at 7 bases. CDR1 and CDR2 from the germline V gene are MNHNS and SASEGT. V lost 2 bases to trimming and J lost 2 bases; unmatched junction nucleotides: 2. The CDR3 runs to 15 residues. For the CDR3, the DNA is TGTGCCAGCAGTGAAAACAGGGGTACTAATGAAAAACTGTTTTTT. It translates to CASSENRGTNEKLFF.

The DNA for the CDR3 is TGTGCCAGCAGCCCTAGCCAAGGGCAGTTCTTC. The encoded protein is CASSPSQGQFF. The genes are TRBV7-2 and TRBJ2-1, with D possibly TRBD2 on 5 matching bases. Per germline, CDR1 SGHTA and CDR2 FQGNSA. With 5 bases removed from V and 12 bases from J, the gap between germline ends came to 11 bases. The CDR3 contains 11 residues. Supplemented by reference TRBV7-2 and TRBJ2-1, the full variable domain reads GAGVSQSPSNKVTEKGKDVELRCDPISGHTALYWYRQSLGQGLEFLIYFQGNSAPDKSGLPSDRFSAERTGGSVSTLTIQRTQQEDSAVYLCASSPSQGQFFGPGTRLTVL.